Shown below are 23 T cell receptor beta chains from a single sample sequenced in a study of cytomegalovirus exposure and HLA in healthy donors (dated by TCRdb to the late 2010s). Libraries were constructed by the immunoSEQ multiplex PCR assay. For the multiplex PCR, a mixture combining 60 forward primers for TCR Vbeta segments and 13 reverse primers for TCR Jbeta segments was used. The immuneACCESS repertoire file appears here via TCRdb, limited to in-frame rearrangements. These files lack a portion of the clones; in checked studies, under half of the deficit traces to unresolved V genes, and the cause of the others is not known. Recorded for this sample are more than 85,000 clones; over 65% of them occurred a single time. The ten largest clones represent about 2.5% of the sample. The sample taken for sequencing was PBMCs. The source of these receptors is a man between 40 and 49 years old in good health and CMV-seronegative.

This sequence joins TRBV9 and TRBJ2-7; 12 bases map to TRBD2. Germline CDR1 reads SGDLS; CDR2 reads YYNGEE. With V trimmed by 2 bases and J by 3 bases, 9 bases remained unmatched. The CDR3 is 17 amino acids. CDR3 DNA: TGTGCCAGCAGCGTGTCTCCAGGACTAGCGGGGATCTACGAGCAGTACTTC. Amino acids: CASSVSPGLAGIYEQYF.

V gene TRBV19 combines with J gene TRBJ1-3; TRBD1 matches at 7 bases. CDR1 and CDR2 from the germline V gene are LNHDA and SQIVND (reference sequence). With 9 bases clipped from V and 0 bases from J, the junction kept 8 bases outside the gene matches. The CDR3 extends over 15 amino acids. The CDR3 region is CASRRDSNSGNTIYF. The CDR3 DNA reads TGTGCCAGCCGCCGGGACAGCAACTCTGGAAACACCATATATTTT.

The rearrangement links TRBV2 to TRBJ1-1; tentatively, D is TRBD1 (6 bases). In germline, CDR1 is SNHLY, CDR2 FYNNEI. V was pared by 3 bases and J by 4 bases, with 9 bases between. The CDR3 spans 13 residues. The CDR3 DNA reads as TGTGCCAGCAGTGAGGGGGCTCGCACTGAAGCTTTCTTT. Translation gives CASSEGARTEAFF.

This chain links TRBV29-1 with TRBJ2-1, with D perhaps matching TRBD2 (6 bases). CDR3 length: 14 residues. The germline gives CDR1 SQVTM, CDR2 ANQGSEA. Trimming stripped 4 bases from V and 4 bases from J, with 14 bases between. Here the CDR3 DNA reads TGCAGCGTTGTTGGAGGGGAGGAATACAATGAGCAGTTCTTC. Protein sequence: CSVVGGEEYNEQFF.

The chain couples TRBV7-2 to TRBJ1-6; 9 bases map to TRBD1. CDR3 length equals 18 residues. With V trimmed by 4 bases and J by 0 bases, 7 bases remained unmatched. Looked up from germline, CDR1 is SGHTA and CDR2 is FQGNSA. In DNA form, the CDR3 reads TGTGCCAGCAGCTCATGGACAGGGGCCGACTCCTATAATTCACCCCTCCACTTT. This translates into CASSSWTGADSYNSPLHF.

In its sample, this clone was seen once. This rearrangement joins TRBV6-1 to TRBJ1-2, with D possibly being TRBD1 (5 bases). This CDR3 region has 14 residues. CDR1 and CDR2 (germline): MNHNS, SASEGT. Trimming took 1 base from V and 4 from J, leaving 10 bases between them. This CDR3 is CASSEGGSLYGYTF. CDR3 sequence (DNA): TGTGCCAGCAGTGAAGGGGGCAGCCTCTATGGCTACACCTTC.

The CDR3 is CASSIDRGGTTDTQYF. The CDR3 DNA reads TGTGCCAGTAGTATAGATCGGGGAGGGACCACAGATACGCAGTATTTT. The chain carries TRBV19 and TRBJ2-3; 7 positions agree with TRBD2. V was pared by 0 bases and J by 2 bases, with 5 bases of the junction left unmatched. Germline lookup yields CDR1 LNHDA and CDR2 SQIVND (reference sequence). The CDR3 is 16 residues long.

The CDR3 nucleotides read TGTGCCAGCAGCCCTACGCGGGACGACTATGGCTACACCTTC. Translation gives CASSPTRDDYGYTF. V gene TRBV7-9 combines with J gene TRBJ1-2, with D possibly being TRBD1 (5 bases). V lost 5 bases and J lost 3, with 13 bases in between. From germline, CDR1 is SEHNR and CDR2 FQNEAQ (reference sequence). This CDR3 contains 14 residues.

This chain uses TRBV5-6 with TRBJ1-5, with a tentative D call TRBD1 (5 bases). This CDR3 spans 15 amino acids. In germline, CDR1 is SGHDT, CDR2 YYEEEE. V was pared by 4 bases and J by 4 bases, with 15 bases between. DNA of the CDR3: TGTGCCAGCAGCCGTGTAGGGGCGCGGAATCAGCCCCAGCATTTT. It translates to CASSRVGARNQPQHF.

The J gene is TRBJ1-1, the V gene TRBV28; the D gene is possibly TRBD1 (5 bases). The CDR3 length is 13 residues. V was trimmed by 7 bases and J by 1 base, leaving 10 bases between them. CDR1 is MDHEN and CDR2 is SYDVKM in the germline V gene. CDR3 in DNA: TGTGCCAGCACCGAGACAGCGAACACTGAAGCTTTCTTT. Encoded protein: CASTETANTEAFF.

The V gene is TRBV19, the J gene TRBJ1-1; 7 bases line up with TRBD1. The CDR3 is 15 amino acids. CDR1 is LNHDA and CDR2 is SQIVND in the germline V gene (reference sequence). J lost 0 bases, V lost 4 bases, and 5 bases had no gene match. The chain's CDR3 is CASSRDRALNTEAFF. The CDR3 DNA is TGTGCCAGTAGTAGAGACAGGGCCTTGAACACTGAAGCTTTCTTT.

The rearrangement links TRBV7-2 to TRBJ2-1; 7 positions agree with TRBD2. CDR1 is SGHTA and CDR2 is FQGNSA in the germline V gene. The ends lost 3 bases at V and 10 bases at J; junction bases unmatched: 12. The CDR3 has 15 residues. CDR3 DNA sequence: TGTGCCAGCAGCTTCGTTAAGCGGGGCGTCAGAGAGCAGTTCTTC. Translation gives CASSFVKRGVREQFF.

V usage is TRBV28 and J usage is TRBJ1-2; no reliable D call. V was pared by 3 bases and J by 6 bases, with 11 bases between. CDR3 length: 13 amino acids. CDR1 and CDR2 from the germline V gene are MDHEN and SYDVKM. The CDR3 sequence is CASSLAFIDGYTF. CDR3 in DNA: TGTGCCAGCAGTTTGGCCTTTATCGATGGCTACACCTTC.

J is TRBJ2-3 and V is TRBV12-5, with 11 bases lining up with TRBD1. V lost 1 base, J lost 2 bases, and 2 bases stayed unmatched. There are 16 residues in the CDR3. CDR1 LGHNT and CDR2 FRNRAP come from the germline V gene. CDR3 in amino acids: CASGLGDRGATDTQYF. The CDR3 DNA is TGTGCTAGTGGTTTGGGGGACAGGGGGGCCACAGATACGCAGTATTTT.

This rearrangement joins TRBV7-8 to TRBJ2-7, with 7 bases fitting TRBD1. Germline CDR1 is SGHVS and CDR2 is FQNEAQ. CDR3 length: 15 residues. J gave up 3 bases and V 4 bases, and 9 bases lay outside the gene matches. The CDR3 is CASSSIRDSFYEQYF. The CDR3 DNA is TGTGCCAGCAGCTCTATCCGGGACAGCTTCTACGAGCAGTACTTC.

This rearrangement joins TRBV30 to TRBJ2-1, with 10 bases that match TRBD2. The CDR3 runs to 15 residues. Per the germline V gene, CDR1 is GTSNPN and CDR2 is SVGIG (reference sequence). The V segment lost 4 bases and the J segment 3 bases; nucleotides outside the gene matches: 6. The CDR3 is CAWNPGLAYYNEQFF. CDR3 in DNA: TGTGCCTGGAACCCGGGACTAGCGTACTACAATGAGCAGTTCTTC.

The V gene is TRBV27, the J gene TRBJ1-2; D call uncertain. CDR1 MNHEY and CDR2 SMNVEV come from the germline V gene (reference sequence). This CDR3 contains 13 residues. The germline V and J ends were trimmed by 3 bases and 5 bases, with 10 bases remaining between them. In DNA, the CDR3 is TGTGCCAGCAGTTTTGGCGGTACTTATGGCTACACCTTC. This sequence encodes CASSFGGTYGYTF.

The chain has TRBV7-3 and TRBJ1-1, with 8 bases identical to TRBD1. The CDR3 extends over 14 amino acids. V shed 5 bases and J 1 base; nucleotides not matched to a gene: 3. Germline CDR1 reads SGHTA; CDR2 reads FQGTGA. The chain's CDR3 is CASSLTGENTEAFF. The DNA of the CDR3 is TGTGCCAGCAGCCTGACAGGGGAGAACACTGAAGCTTTCTTT.

This chain connects TRBV29-1 to TRBJ1-5; 10 bases are shared with TRBD1. With V trimmed by 4 bases and J by 5 bases, 2 bases remained unmatched. Germline V gene lookup returns CDR1 SQVTM and CDR2 ANQGSEA. This CDR3 contains 13 residues. CDR3 sequence (DNA): TGCAGCGTTGGGACAGGGGGAGATCAGCCCCAGCATTTT. Its protein is CSVGTGGDQPQHF.

The gene calls are TRBV5-1 and TRBJ2-3; D is possibly TRBD1 (5 bases). Germline CDR1 is SGHRS and CDR2 is YFSETQ. This CDR3 contains 16 residues. Trimming pared 2 bases from V and 6 bases from J, leaving 19 bases between. This chain's CDR3 is CASSLGWGTKGDTQYF. The CDR3 coding sequence is TGCGCCAGCAGCTTAGGGTGGGGCACCAAAGGGGATACGCAGTATTTT.

The chain has TRBV11-1 and TRBJ2-7; TRBD1 matches at 7 bases. Losses at the gene ends were 5 bases for V and 5 bases for J; bases not matched to a gene: 12. Germline-derived CDR1 and CDR2 are SGHAT and FQDESV (reference sequence). There are 15 residues in the CDR3. CDR3 amino acids: CASSHPNSGQHEQYF. The CDR3 DNA reads TGTGCCAGCAGCCACCCTAACTCGGGACAGCACGAGCAGTACTTC.

This chain uses TRBV9 with TRBJ1-6; a possible D gene is TRBD1 (6 bases). Trimming left V 4 bases short and J 8 bases short, with 16 bases between. The germline V gene encodes CDR1 SGDLS and CDR2 YYNGEE. This CDR3 is 15 amino acids long. This chain's CDR3 is CASSPRGYSDSPLHF. In DNA form, the CDR3 reads TGTGCCAGCAGCCCAAGGGGGTACTCCGATTCACCCCTCCACTTT.

The CDR3 coding sequence is TGTGCCAGCAGCTTAAATGGGGCTCGCGACACAGATACGCAGTATTTT. It translates to CASSLNGARDTDTQYF. The chain recombines TRBV7-3 with TRBJ2-3, with D possibly TRBD1 on 5 matching bases. Germline CDR1 reads SGHTA; CDR2 reads FQGTGA. Trimming took 1 base from V and 2 from J, leaving 13 bases between them. The CDR3 is made up of 16 amino acids.